One sample yielded the 12 T cell receptor beta chains listed below, sequenced in a study of breast tumors, draining lymph nodes, adjacent tissues (TCRdb year 2016). The lymph node samples were taken from the axillary draining lymph nodes of breast cancer patients. Library prep was done by multiplex PCR. The sequencer listed for this sample is Illumina HiSeq 2000. TCRdb reanalyzed the raw reads on its own, using fastp at Q25 for trimming and MiXCR for clone calling, and kept in-frame beta chains. Records with the same CDR3 protein are collapsed into one entry carrying the most frequent genes and DNA. The sample profile shows approximately 150,000 distinct CDR3 sequences; around a third of them were found once. Clones ranked in the top ten supply about 2.5% of the sample. The sample was axillary lymph node tissue. All receptors come from a female donor with breast cancer. Some clones in this sample may be carry-over from other donors' samples.

This clonotype occurred once. This may be a read error, as it is one base from a much larger clone. The chain employs TRBV27 and TRBJ1-4; D is unclear. This CDR3 contains 16 residues. Looked up from germline, CDR1 is MNHEY and CDR2 is SMNVEV (reference sequence). CDR3 protein: CASSLSTTTTNETLFF. CDR3 coding DNA: TGTGCCAGCAGTTTATCGACAACAACAACTAATGAAACACTGTTTTTT.

This clonotype was seen at least ten times. The chain links TRBV2 to TRBJ2-4; 9 positions match TRBD1. Germline lookup yields CDR1 SNHLY and CDR2 FYNNEI. CDR3 length equals 14 residues. The V segment lost 6 bases and the J segment 6 bases; nucleotides outside the gene matches: 6. CDR3 loop: CASSEQGAGNIQYF. CDR3 bases: TGTGCCAGCAGCGAACAGGGGGCCGGAAACATTCAGTACTTC.

This clonotype was picked up a small number of times. The CDR3, as DNA: TGTGCCAGCTCACCATTCCCGATCGGGAGGGGTAACTATGGCTACACCTTC. It is translated as CASSPFPIGRGNYGYTF. The chain carries TRBV18 and TRBJ1-2, with D maybe TRBD1 (5 bases). The CDR3 is 17 residues long. Germline assignment: CDR1 KGHSH and CDR2 LQKENI. Trimming shortened V by 2 bases and J by 1 base, and 17 bases separated the two germline ends.

The chain combines TRBV6-6 with TRBJ2-7; 8 nucleotides match TRBD1. CDR1 and CDR2 (germline): MNHNY, SVGAGI (reference sequence). The CDR3 extends over 14 amino acids. The V and J ends lost 7 bases and 3 bases, in that order; junction bases with no gene match: 8. The CDR3 DNA reads as TGTGCCAGCAACTCCGGACAGGGCGGCTACGAGCAGTACTTC. Amino acids: CASNSGQGGYEQYF.

Only a few counts were recorded for this clonotype. This chain links TRBV18 with TRBJ1-5, with D perhaps matching TRBD1 (6 bases). The CDR3 sequence is 15 residues long. V lost 1 base, J lost 1 base, and 8 bases lay in between. From germline, CDR1 is KGHSH and CDR2 LQKENI. The CDR3 DNA follows: TGTGCCAGCTCACCACTGGGGGCAAGCAATCAGCCCCAGCATTTT. Amino acids: CASSPLGASNQPQHF.

Only a few counts were recorded for this clonotype. A much larger clone differs by one base, so this may be a read error. The chain links TRBV11-2 to TRBJ2-2, with 10 bases identical to TRBD1. This CDR3 has 15 amino acids. CDR1 and CDR2 from the germline V gene are SGHAT and FQNNGV. J lost 6 bases, V lost 6 bases, and 7 bases had no gene match. The DNA of the CDR3 is TGTGCCAGCAGGGCCGGGACAGGGGCTCCCGGGGAGCTGTTTTTT. Its protein is CASRAGTGAPGELFF. The complete variable domain, with remaining parts taken from reference TRBV11-2 and TRBJ2-2, reads EAGVAQSPRYKIIEKRQSVAFWCNPISGHATLYWYQQILGQGPKLLIQFQNNGVVDDSQLPKDRFSAERLKGVDSTLKIQPAKLEDSAVYLCASRAGTGAPGELFFGEGSRLTVL.

Concerning this clonotype: A read error may produce the germline difference seen at one junction end. V gene TRBV5-1 combines with J gene TRBJ2-5; D might be TRBD2 (5 bases). CDR3 size: 14 residues. Per the germline V gene, CDR1 is SGHRS and CDR2 is YFSETQ. The CDR3 protein is CASRDPGYQDTQYF. CDR3 bases: TGCGCCAGCAGGGATCCGGGATACCAAGACACCCAGTACTTC.

The chain is built from TRBV19 and TRBJ1-6; 7 positions match TRBD1. Germline CDR1 and CDR2: LNHDA and SQIVND (reference sequence). Unmatched junction bases numbered 9, after V lost 8 bases and J lost 5 bases. The CDR3 length is 15 residues. The CDR3 spells CASRTGPQHNSPLHF. The CDR3 nucleotides are TGTGCCAGTCGGACAGGACCCCAGCATAATTCACCCCTCCACTTT. Complete variable domain (other parts from reference TRBV19 and TRBJ1-6): DGGITQSPKYLFRKEGQNVTLSCEQNLNHDAMYWYRQDPGQGLRLIYYSQIVNDFQKGDIAEGYSVSREKKESFPLTVTSAQKNPTAFYLCASRTGPQHNSPLHFGNGTRLTVT.

In this sample, this clonotype turned up many times. CDR3 in amino acids: CASSLDPYRAGAVGYTF. As DNA, the CDR3 is TGTGCCAGCAGCTTAGATCCCTACCGGGCAGGGGCAGTCGGCTACACCTTC. The genes are TRBV11-2 and TRBJ1-2, with D possibly being TRBD1 (6 bases). The germline CDR1 and CDR2 sequences are SGHAT and FQNNGV. CDR3 length equals 17 residues. Deletions cut 0 bases from V and 8 bases from J, with 22 bases between.

In its sample, this clonotype was seen a few times. The junction differs from germline at one of its ends, possibly a read error. The chain employs TRBV6-5 and TRBJ1-2; D might be TRBD1 (6 bases). The CDR3 runs to 13 residues. Germline-derived CDR1 and CDR2 are MNHEY and SVGAGI. The chain's CDR3 is CASSHSGDHGYTF. DNA of the CDR3: TGTGCCAGCAGTCACTCAGGGGATCATGGCTACACCTTC.

This clonotype was found many times. The chain joins TRBV6-1 to TRBJ2-7, with 10 nucleotides matching TRBD2. J gave up 6 bases and V 6 bases, and 11 bases lay outside the gene matches. Germline CDR1 is MNHNS and CDR2 is SASEGT. The CDR3 runs 15 residues. CDR3 nucleotides: TGTGCCAGCAGCGACACGGGACTAGCGTCCACCGAGCAGTACTTC. Protein sequence: CASSDTGLASTEQYF.

On this clonotype itself: A single base separates this from a much larger clone, so it may be a read error. V gene TRBV6-4 combines with J gene TRBJ1-2; D is undetermined. CDR1 MRHNA and CDR2 SNTAGT come from the germline V gene. The CDR3 consists of 16 residues. V lost 5 bases to trimming and J lost 4 bases, with 20 bases between them. The CDR3 DNA follows: TGTGCCAGCAGTCACCCGCTCGACATTCCCCTCTATGGCTACACCTTC. It codes for CASSHPLDIPLYGYTF.